This T cell receptor (beta chain) is drawn from a study of PD-L1 blockade in urothelial cancer. Study details: Analysis of blood occurred 3 weeks (second dose) and 6 weeks after treatment start.

The sample holds one count of this clone. With V trimmed by 4 bases and J by 4 bases, 5 bases remained unmatched. The CDR3 contains 14 residues. Germline lookup yields CDR1 SGDLS and CDR2 YYNGEE. Libraries were prepared by immunoSEQ multiplex PCR; TCRdb keeps only in-frame clonotypes and omits some of them. The sample lists under 55,000 clones, about 88% seen once, with around 3.1% in the top ten. Specified time point: pretreatment peripheral blood. The source material was PBMCs, sampled around atezolizumab (anti-PD-L1) treatment. The chain is built from TRBV9 and TRBJ2-3, with 8 positions matching TRBD1. This receptor was taken from a man between 65 and 85 years old with urothelial cancer. The CDR3 DNA reads as TGTGCCAGCAGCCTTAGGACAGGGTCAGATACGCAGTATTTT. It translates to CASSLRTGSDTQYF.